The 26 T cell receptor beta chains presented below share a single source sample, sequenced in a study of shared clonotypes between healthy human individuals (dated by TCRdb to the early 2020s). The library came from the immunoSEQ multiplex PCR assay. The clones in this table, taken by TCRdb from immuneACCESS, are in-frame only. Not every clone is retained; where verified, under half of the shortfall comes from an unresolved V gene, and the cause of the rest is unknown. A total of 400,000 to 600,000 clones appear in this sample, about 96% of them only once. Around 0.067% of the sample comes from the top ten. The sample taken for sequencing was naive CD4+ T cells sorted from blood. The sample's cell subset or site label, decoded: CD45RA+ positively selected. These receptors came from a woman aged 25 to 39 in good health.

This sequence joins TRBV19 and TRBJ2-1, with D perhaps matching TRBD1 (6 bases). Germline CDR1 LNHDA, CDR2 SQIVND (reference sequence). V lost 2 bases and J lost 2, with 10 bases in between. The length of the CDR3 is 15 residues. This CDR3 reads CASSITGYTYNEQFF. The CDR3 DNA reads as TGTGCCAGTAGTATAACAGGGTATACCTACAATGAGCAGTTCTTC.

The V and J genes are TRBV19 and TRBJ2-7, with 8 bases identical to TRBD1. V was clipped by 3 bases and J by 0 bases; unmatched bases: 7. The CDR3 spans 16 residues. The germline gives CDR1 LNHDA, CDR2 SQIVND (reference sequence). The chain's CDR3 is CASSIRQGATSYEQYF. As DNA, the CDR3 is TGTGCCAGTAGTATTAGGCAGGGGGCAACCTCCTACGAGCAGTACTTC.

CDR3 sequence reads: CASSLVGSYYNEQFF. The CDR3 DNA sequence: TGTGCCAGCAGCTTAGTTGGGAGCTACTACAATGAGCAGTTCTTC. V is TRBV13 and J is TRBJ2-1; D is possibly TRBD2 (5 bases). There are 15 residues in the CDR3. The V end lost 1 base, the J end lost 3 bases, and 10 bases lay between the germline ends. Germline CDR1 and CDR2: PRHDT and FYEKMQ (reference sequence).

The V and J genes are TRBV11-2 and TRBJ2-6; D might be TRBD2 (5 bases). With 3 bases removed from V and 4 bases from J, the gap between germline ends came to 7 bases. Germline V CDR1 and CDR2: SGHAT, FQNNGV. The CDR3 covers 14 residues. CDR3 residues: CASSLTNGANVLTF. The DNA for the CDR3 is TGTGCCAGCAGCTTGACTAACGGGGCCAACGTCCTGACTTTC.

This sequence joins TRBV27 and TRBJ2-5; no definite D call. V lost 10 bases and J 9 bases, leaving 12 bases between the germline ends. CDR3 size: 10 residues. Germline V lookup: CDR1 MNHEY, CDR2 SMNVEV (reference sequence). This chain's CDR3 is CAIDPWAQYF. CDR3 sequence (DNA): TGTGCCATTGACCCTTGGGCCCAGTACTTC.

The chain recombines TRBV7-3 with TRBJ2-3; perhaps TRBD2 as D (6 bases). Germline CDR1 and CDR2: SGHTA and FQGTGA. V lost 6 bases and J lost 3, with 13 bases in between. There are 14 residues in the CDR3. The CDR3 sequence: CASSTGVQTDTQYF. The CDR3 region has the DNA TGTGCCAGCAGTACGGGAGTACAAACAGATACGCAGTATTTT.

This chain uses TRBV6-5 with TRBJ1-1, with TRBD1 as a possible D gene (6 bases). The CDR3 loop spans 14 amino acids. The germline V gene has CDR1 MNHEY and CDR2 SVGAGI. V was pared by 4 bases and J by 4 bases, with 13 bases between. The DNA for the CDR3 is TGTGCCAGCAGTTCTTACGGGGGGGCCACTGAAGCTTTCTTT. The encoded protein is CASSSYGGATEAFF.

The gene calls are TRBV6-5 and TRBJ1-3; D ambiguous. In germline, CDR1 is MNHEY, CDR2 SVGAGI. The CDR3 is 14 amino acids. V lost 6 bases, J lost 0 bases, and 9 bases lay in between. As DNA, the CDR3 is TGTGCCAGCAGAAACACGGGCTCTGGAAACACCATATATTTT. Translation: CASRNTGSGNTIYF.

This rearrangement joins TRBV29-1 to TRBJ2-2, with D unresolved. The germline CDR1 and CDR2 sequences are SQVTM and ANQGSEA. Deletions cut 4 bases from V and 3 bases from J, with 12 bases between. This CDR3 has 14 residues. The CDR3 spells CSVGGPLHTGELFF. DNA of the CDR3: TGCAGCGTTGGCGGACCCCTTCACACCGGGGAGCTGTTTTTT.

The chain employs TRBV7-6 and TRBJ1-5; a weak D match, TRBD1 (5 bases). Germline-derived CDR1 and CDR2 are SGHVS and FNYEAQ. Trimming cost V 5 bases and J 0 bases, with 14 bases left between them. The CDR3 covers 16 residues. Written as DNA, the CDR3 is TGTGCCAGCAGCCTCAGGGCCACCTATAGCAATCAGCCCCAGCATTTT. Translating it yields CASSLRATYSNQPQHF. The variable domain in full, with the rest retrieved from reference TRBV7-6 and TRBJ1-5, is GAGVSQSPRYKVTKRGQDVALRCDPISGHVSLYWYRQALGQGPEFLTYFNYEAQQDKSGLPNDRFSAERPEGSISTLTIQRTEQRDSAMYRCASSLRATYSNQPQHFGDGTRLSIL.

The CDR3 loop is CASSRRLAEVIYNEQFF. The CDR3 DNA reads TGCGCCAGCAGCCGCCGACTAGCGGAAGTGATATACAATGAGCAGTTCTTC. The J gene is TRBJ2-1, the V gene TRBV4-1; TRBD2 matches at 9 bases. The CDR3 extends over 17 amino acids. Germline values: CDR1 MGHRA, CDR2 YSYEKL. With V trimmed by 4 bases and J by 4 bases, 11 bases remained unmatched.

The chain combines TRBV19 with TRBJ2-7; D is unresolved. Germline CDR1 reads LNHDA; CDR2 reads SQIVND (reference sequence). Trimming took off 5 bases at V and 5 bases at J, with 13 bases between the two ends. The CDR3 is made up of 13 amino acids. This chain's CDR3 is CASSSRTVDEQYF. The CDR3, as DNA: TGTGCCAGTAGTTCCCGGACGGTCGACGAGCAGTACTTC.

The table lists this clone with a few counts. V gene TRBV28 combines with J gene TRBJ1-5, with no clear D. Germline values: CDR1 MDHEN, CDR2 SYDVKM. The CDR3 loop spans 11 amino acids. V lost 6 bases and J 5 bases, leaving 5 bases between the germline ends. The CDR3 is CASSSHQPQHF. The CDR3 bases are TGTGCCAGCAGCAGTCATCAGCCCCAGCATTTT.

V and J are TRBV18 and TRBJ1-2; D possibly corresponds to TRBD1 (6 bases). The germline CDR1 and CDR2 sequences are KGHSH and LQKENI. The CDR3 has 13 amino acids. V lost 6 bases, J lost 1 base, and 9 bases lay in between. The CDR3 region has the DNA TGTGCCAGCTCGCCGGACAGTAACTATGGCTACACCTTC. Protein product: CASSPDSNYGYTF. The full variable domain, with the rest looked up from reference TRBV18 and TRBJ1-2, is NAGVMQNPRHLVRRRGQEARLRCSPMKGHSHVYWYRQLPEEGLKFMVYLQKENIIDESGMPKERFSAEFPKEGPSILRIQQVVRGDSAAYFCASSPDSNYGYTFGSGTRLTVV.

This clone appeared a single time. V usage is TRBV5-4 and J usage is TRBJ2-3, with 9 bases aligning to TRBD2. V shed 0 bases, J shed 5 bases, and the junction held 7 bases outside the gene matches. The CDR3 runs 16 residues. Germline lookup yields CDR1 SGHNT and CDR2 YYREEE (reference sequence). The CDR3 here is CASSLAAGGPLDTQYF. The DNA for the CDR3 is TGTGCCAGCAGCTTGGCCGCGGGAGGGCCTTTAGATACGCAGTATTTT. The entire variable domain, with the rest obtained from reference TRBV5-4 and TRBJ2-3, is as follows: ETGVTQSPTHLIKTRGQQVTLRCSSQSGHNTVSWYQQALGQGPQFIFQYYREEENGRGNFPPRFSGLQFPNYSSELNVNALELDDSALYLCASSLAAGGPLDTQYFGPGTRLTVL.

J is TRBJ2-1 and V is TRBV18, with 7 bases identical to TRBD1. Trimming cost V 1 base and J 7 bases; bases outside gene matches: 10. The CDR3 spans 16 residues. Germline CDR1 and CDR2: KGHSH and LQKENI. CDR3 region: CASSPQGDREGNEQFF. CDR3 nucleotides: TGTGCCAGCTCACCACAGGGAGACAGGGAAGGAAATGAGCAGTTCTTC.

CDR3 nucleotides: TGCGCCAGCAGCCGAGACAGGGTGGCAACTAATGAAAAACTGTTTTTT. This codes for CASSRDRVATNEKLFF. The chain joins TRBV5-1 to TRBJ1-4; 7 positions agree with TRBD1. The ends lost 4 bases at V and 0 bases at J; junction bases unmatched: 6. CDR3 length equals 16 residues. Looked up from germline, CDR1 is SGHRS and CDR2 is YFSETQ.

V gene TRBV29-1 combines with J gene TRBJ2-2, with 11 nucleotides matching TRBD2. The CDR3 extends over 15 amino acids. Germline CDR1 and CDR2: SQVTM and ANQGSEA. V lost 6 bases and J lost 2; bases outside the gene matches: 5. In nucleotides, the CDR3 is TGCAGCGTCGTAGCGGGAGGGATTAACACCGGGGAGCTGTTTTTT. Its protein product is CSVVAGGINTGELFF.

The chain recombines TRBV18 with TRBJ2-5, with unresolved D. Germline assignment: CDR1 KGHSH and CDR2 LQKENI. Deletions cut 3 bases from V and 5 bases from J, with 19 bases between. The CDR3 contains 16 residues. In nucleotides, the CDR3 is TGTGCCAGCTCACCGTTTTATCCTATCTCGTGGGAGACCCAGTACTTC. This encodes CASSPFYPISWETQYF.

V and J are TRBV5-4 and TRBJ2-6; D may correspond to TRBD1 or TRBD2 (5 bases each). Trimming removed 0 bases at V and 2 bases at J, with 6 bases between. This CDR3 has 15 amino acids. Germline values: CDR1 SGHNT, CDR2 YYREEE (reference sequence). The CDR3 sequence: CASSLGGTGANVLTF. The CDR3 nucleotides are TGTGCCAGCAGCTTGGGGGGGACTGGGGCCAACGTCCTGACTTTC.

V and J are TRBV14 and TRBJ2-3, with D hard to call. V lost 0 bases and J lost 2, with 9 bases in between. CDR3 length: 15 amino acids. Germline V gives CDR1 SGHDN, CDR2 FVKESK. CDR3 nucleotide sequence: TGTGCCAGCAGCCAAGATGCTATCTCCACAGATACGCAGTATTTT. This translates into CASSQDAISTDTQYF. The full variable domain, in which reference TRBV14 and TRBJ2-3 provide the parts outside the CDR3, is EAGVTQFPSHSVIEKGQTVTLRCDPISGHDNLYWYRRVMGKEIKFLLHFVKESKQDESGMPNNRFLAERTGGTYSTLKVQPAELEDSGVYFCASSQDAISTDTQYFGPGTRLTVL.

The gene calls are TRBV19 and TRBJ1-2; no definite D call. The germline CDR1 and CDR2 sequences are LNHDA and SQIVND (reference sequence). Trimming removed 1 base at V and 2 bases at J, with 11 bases between. The CDR3 extends over 15 amino acids. The CDR3 coding sequence is TGTGCCAGTAGTATAGCAGGATCGGTAAACTATGGCTACACCTTC. This gives the protein CASSIAGSVNYGYTF.

This clone was detected only once. The V call is TRBV7-9, the J call TRBJ1-1; D is undetermined. V was shortened by 4 bases and J by 2 bases, with 14 bases between the two germline ends. This CDR3 region has 15 residues. Germline assignment: CDR1 SEHNR and CDR2 FQNEAQ (reference sequence). CDR3 loop: CASSSGGQLNTEAFF. The CDR3 DNA sequence: TGTGCCAGCAGCTCCGGCGGGCAACTAAACACTGAAGCTTTCTTT. Full variable domain (rest looked up from reference TRBV7-9 and TRBJ1-1): DTGVSQNPRHKITKRGQNVTFRCDPISEHNRLYWYRQTLGQGPEFLTYFQNEAQLEKSRLLSDRFSAERPKGSFSTLEIQRTEQGDSAMYLCASSSGGQLNTEAFFGQGTRLTVV.

The chain is built from TRBV7-2 and TRBJ2-3, with 12 bases matching TRBD2. V was clipped by 5 bases and J by 6 bases; unmatched bases: 9. The length of the CDR3 is 16 residues. Germline loops: CDR1 SGHTA, CDR2 FQGNSA. CDR3 region: CASSAPPTSGRDTQYF. The CDR3 DNA reads TGTGCCAGCAGCGCCCCACCCACTAGCGGGAGGGATACGCAGTATTTT.

The J gene is TRBJ2-7, the V gene TRBV5-6, with 9 bases aligning to TRBD1. Looked up from germline, CDR1 is SGHDT and CDR2 is YYEEEE. J was trimmed by 0 bases and V by 0 bases; bases with no gene match: 1. The CDR3 runs to 15 residues. CDR3 in amino acids: CASSLVDRGSYEQYF. For the CDR3, the DNA is TGTGCCAGCAGCTTGGTGGACAGGGGCTCCTACGAGCAGTACTTC. Full variable domain (rest looked up from reference TRBV5-6 and TRBJ2-7): DAGVTQSPTHLIKTRGQQVTLRCSPKSGHDTVSWYQQALGQGPQFIFQYYEEEERQRGNFPDRFSGHQFPNYSSELNVNALLLGDSALYLCASSLVDRGSYEQYFGPGTRLTVT.

Only one count was recorded for this clone. The chain joins TRBV25-1 to TRBJ1-5; tentatively, D is TRBD1 (6 bases). The CDR3 has 13 residues. Trimming cost V 6 bases and J 8 bases, with 14 bases left between them. CDR1 MGHDK and CDR2 SYGVNS come from the germline V gene. In DNA, the CDR3 is TGTGCCAGCAGCCGACAGGAATTGGAGCCCCAGCATTTT. It yields the protein CASSRQELEPQHF. The full variable domain, its missing parts supplied by reference TRBV25-1 and TRBJ1-5, is EADIYQTPRYLVIGTGKKITLECSQTMGHDKMYWYQQDPGMELHLIHYSYGVNSTEKGDLSSESTVSRIRTEHFPLTLESARPSHTSQYLCASSRQELEPQHFGDGTRLSIL.